These T cell receptor beta chains were read from a single sample in a study of response to subunit inactivated influenza vaccine. MiXCR, run by TCRdb on the RT-PCR reads, gives a single entry per CDR3 protein. The sample consists of 500,000 to 550,000 distinct CDR3 sequences, about 7.2% of them appearing once. The source was PBMCs from blood, collected roughly 24 months after vaccination. These receptors all stem from a man in his fifties or sixties who received an inactivated influenza vaccine. The CDR3 runs from the conserved cysteine through the conserved F or W. Each record gives: D gene, V gene, clone size, J gene, CDR3 DNA, CDR3 protein. The D gene is left open where the match is weak. Size values are once, few and many counts, or a class for expanded clones, and some rows have none.

d_gene: TRBD1
v_gene: TRBV7-9
abundance: NA
j_gene: TRBJ2-1
CDR3nt: TGTGCCAGCAGCTCCGGACAGGGCTTGATGAATGAGCAGTTCTTC
CDR3aa: CASSSGQGLMNEQFF

d_gene: NA
v_gene: TRBV20-1
abundance: few
j_gene: TRBJ2-4
CDR3nt: TGCAGTGCTAGAAGACAGGAGTTACTATCCAAAAACATTCAGTACTTC
CDR3aa: CSARRQELLSKNIQYF

d_gene: TRBD2
v_gene: TRBV20-1
abundance: NA
j_gene: TRBJ2-3
CDR3nt: TGCAGTGCTAGACCCCTTGGACTAGCGGGGGCCTGGAGCACAGATACGCAGTATTTT
CDR3aa: CSARPLGLAGAWSTDTQYF

d_gene: TRBD1
v_gene: TRBV28
abundance: few
j_gene: TRBJ1-6
CDR3nt: TGTGCCAGCAGTTTTTTAGGGGGCGTCAATAATTCACCCCTCCACTTT
CDR3aa: CASSFLGGVNNSPLHF

d_gene: TRBD1
v_gene: TRBV3-1
abundance: NA
j_gene: TRBJ1-3
CDR3nt: TGTGCCAGCAGCCAAGATCAGGGGGCTAACACCATATATTTT
CDR3aa: CASSQDQGANTIYF

d_gene: NA
v_gene: TRBV30
abundance: few
j_gene: TRBJ2-3
CDR3nt: TGTGCCTGGAGTGTAGGGCGGACCAGCACAGATACGCAGTATTTT
CDR3aa: CAWSVGRTSTDTQYF

d_gene: NA
v_gene: TRBV20-1
abundance: few
j_gene: TRBJ2-3
CDR3nt: TGCAGTGCTAGAACTAGACGTGCTAGCACAGATACGCAGTATTTT
CDR3aa: CSARTRRASTDTQYF

d_gene: NA
v_gene: TRBV19
abundance: few
j_gene: TRBJ1-5
CDR3nt: TGTGCCAGTAGTATAGTGGAGAGAACAGCCCAGCATTTT
CDR3aa: CASSIVERTAQHF

d_gene: NA
v_gene: TRBV4-2
abundance: many
j_gene: TRBJ1-1
CDR3nt: TGTGCCAGCAGCCAAGGGGACGGGGTGGGGGTGAACACTGAAGCTTTCTTT
CDR3aa: CASSQGDGVGVNTEAFF

d_gene: NA
v_gene: TRBV7-8
abundance: NA
j_gene: TRBJ2-7
CDR3nt: TGTGCCAGCAGCCGAATTCAGGGGTCCCTCGAGCAGTACTTC
CDR3aa: CASSRIQGSLEQYF

d_gene: TRBD2
v_gene: TRBV20-1
abundance: few
j_gene: TRBJ2-7
CDR3nt: TGCAGCGCTAGGACTAGCGGGCTTACCAGCTCCTACGAGCAGTACTTC
CDR3aa: CSARTSGLTSSYEQYF

d_gene: TRBD1
v_gene: TRBV20-1
abundance: NA
j_gene: TRBJ2-1
CDR3nt: TGCAGTGCCATAACAGGGGGCGTCCCCTACAATGAGCAGTTCTTC
CDR3aa: CSAITGGVPYNEQFF

d_gene: NA
v_gene: TRBV21-1
abundance: few
j_gene: TRBJ2-3
CDR3nt: TGTGCCAGCAGCAAAGAATCAGGGCAAGATACGCAGTATTTT
CDR3aa: CASSKESGQDTQYF

d_gene: NA
v_gene: TRBV5-1
abundance: NA
j_gene: TRBJ2-4
CDR3nt: TGCGCCAGCAGCTTGGTGGTGGGTCCCCGGGACATTCAGTACTTC
CDR3aa: CASSLVVGPRDIQYF

d_gene: NA
v_gene: TRBV6-2/TRBV6-3
abundance: many
j_gene: TRBJ2-1
CDR3nt: TGTGCCAGCAGCTACTCAATCAGTGTCCCCTACAATGAGCAGTTCTTC
CDR3aa: CASSYSISVPYNEQFF

d_gene: NA
v_gene: TRBV6-1
abundance: NA
j_gene: TRBJ2-2
CDR3nt: TGTGCCAGCAGCATGATCAGGGGCGGGGAGCTGTTTTTT
CDR3aa: CASSMIRGGELFF

d_gene: NA
v_gene: TRBV7-9
abundance: few
j_gene: TRBJ2-1
CDR3nt: TGTGCCAGCAGCCCCCCGACAGTGTACAATGAGCAGTTCTTC
CDR3aa: CASSPPTVYNEQFF

d_gene: NA
v_gene: TRBV2
abundance: many
j_gene: TRBJ2-2
CDR3nt: TGTGCCAGCAGCGTCGGGTACACCGGGGAGCTGTTTTTT
CDR3aa: CASSVGYTGELFF

d_gene: NA
v_gene: TRBV12-5
abundance: few
j_gene: TRBJ2-2
CDR3nt: TGTGCTAGTGGCCGCTCGGGGAGAACCGGGGAGCTGTTTTTT
CDR3aa: CASGRSGRTGELFF

d_gene: NA
v_gene: TRBV6-2/TRBV6-3
abundance: few
j_gene: TRBJ2-1
CDR3nt: TGTGCCAGCACCCCCTGGAGAGGAGGGGGACGCTATGAGCAGTTCTTC
CDR3aa: CASTPWRGGGRYEQFF

d_gene: NA
v_gene: TRBV19
abundance: few
j_gene: TRBJ1-1
CDR3nt: TGTGCCTCCGGTCCGGAGAACACTGAAGCTTTCTTT
CDR3aa: CASGPENTEAFF

d_gene: NA
v_gene: TRBV18
abundance: NA
j_gene: TRBJ2-5
CDR3nt: TGTGCCAGCTCACCCACATTCCAAGAGACCCAGTACTTC
CDR3aa: CASSPTFQETQYF

d_gene: NA
v_gene: TRBV20-1
abundance: few
j_gene: TRBJ2-1
CDR3nt: TGCAGTGCTAGCGAGTCGACAGCCTACAATGAGCAGTTCTTC
CDR3aa: CSASESTAYNEQFF

d_gene: NA
v_gene: TRBV7-8
abundance: few
j_gene: TRBJ2-5
CDR3nt: TGTGCCAGCAGCTTAGGTGGGGCAGGCCAAGAGACCCAGTACTTC
CDR3aa: CASSLGGAGQETQYF

d_gene: TRBD2
v_gene: TRBV27
abundance: NA
j_gene: TRBJ2-1
CDR3nt: TGTGCCAGCAGTCTACAAGCGGGAGGTATTACTAGCTCCTACAATGAGCAGTTCTTC
CDR3aa: CASSLQAGGITSSYNEQFF

d_gene: TRBD2
v_gene: TRBV6-1
abundance: few
j_gene: TRBJ2-1
CDR3nt: TGTGCCAGCAGTCCAGGACTAGCGGGAAACAATGAGCAGTTCTTC
CDR3aa: CASSPGLAGNNEQFF

d_gene: TRBD1
v_gene: TRBV6-2/TRBV6-3
abundance: many
j_gene: TRBJ2-1
CDR3nt: TGTGCCATCCGCTTGGGACAGGGGGGATCGGAGACGCTCTTC
CDR3aa: CAIRLGQGGSETLF

d_gene: TRBD1
v_gene: TRBV5-1
abundance: NA
j_gene: TRBJ2-7
CDR3nt: TGCGCCAGCAGCTTCGGGACAGGGTCCGATGAGCAGTACTTC
CDR3aa: CASSFGTGSDEQYF

d_gene: NA
v_gene: TRBV29-1
abundance: NA
j_gene: TRBJ2-7
CDR3nt: TGCAGCGTTGAACCCCTTCACAGCTACGAGCAGTACTTC
CDR3aa: CSVEPLHSYEQYF

d_gene: NA
v_gene: TRBV4-1
abundance: few
j_gene: TRBJ2-2
CDR3nt: TGCGCCAGCAGCCAGGGGGTCCCCCCATACACCGGGGAGCTGTTTTTT
CDR3aa: CASSQGVPPYTGELFF

d_gene: TRBD1
v_gene: TRBV5-1
abundance: many
j_gene: TRBJ1-2
CDR3nt: TGCGCCAGCAGCTCGGGACAGGACTATGGCTACACCTTC
CDR3aa: CASSSGQDYGYTF

d_gene: NA
v_gene: TRBV18
abundance: many
j_gene: TRBJ2-7
CDR3nt: TGTGCCAGCTCACCACCCGGACTTCCGAGCTCCTACGAGCAGTACTTC
CDR3aa: CASSPPGLPSSYEQYF

d_gene: NA
v_gene: TRBV6-2/TRBV6-3
abundance: few
j_gene: TRBJ1-1
CDR3nt: TGTGCCAGCAGTTATAAGAAGGGTTACGGATTTAGGAACACTGAAGCTTTCTTT
CDR3aa: CASSYKKGYGFRNTEAFF

d_gene: NA
v_gene: TRBV10-3
abundance: NA
j_gene: TRBJ2-5
CDR3nt: TGTGCCATCAGTGAGGGCGGGTTAGACCTTGAGACCCAGTACTTC
CDR3aa: CAISEGGLDLETQYF

d_gene: TRBD2
v_gene: TRBV20-1
abundance: few
j_gene: TRBJ2-3
CDR3nt: TGCAGTGCGCCACTAGCGGGCCACACAGATACGCAGTATTTT
CDR3aa: CSAPLAGHTDTQYF

d_gene: NA
v_gene: TRBV9
abundance: many
j_gene: TRBJ1-1
CDR3nt: TGTGCCAGCAGCGTGACGGGGGCGCGAACTGAAGCTTTCTTT
CDR3aa: CASSVTGARTEAFF

d_gene: NA
v_gene: TRBV7-9
abundance: few
j_gene: TRBJ2-1
CDR3nt: TGTGCCAGCAGCTGGGTCCCCTTTATCGATGAGCAGTTCTTC
CDR3aa: CASSWVPFIDEQFF

d_gene: TRBD2
v_gene: TRBV6-4
abundance: many
j_gene: TRBJ2-3
CDR3nt: TGTGCCAGCAGTCCCCACGAGAGGGATGAGCGGGACCTCTCCGGGGGTCGGACAGATACGCAGTATTTT
CDR3aa: CASSPHERDERDLSGGRTDTQYF

d_gene: TRBD1
v_gene: TRBV2
abundance: NA
j_gene: TRBJ1-2
CDR3nt: TGTGCCAGCAGTGACGGGGGCGGACAGGCTAACTATGGCTACACCTTC
CDR3aa: CASSDGGGQANYGYTF

d_gene: TRBD1
v_gene: TRBV4-1
abundance: NA
j_gene: TRBJ2-7
CDR3nt: TGCGCCAGCAGCCAAGGGCTGGACAGGGGCTACCACGAGCAGTACTTC
CDR3aa: CASSQGLDRGYHEQYF

d_gene: TRBD2
v_gene: TRBV12-3/TRBV12-4
abundance: NA
j_gene: TRBJ2-1
CDR3nt: TGTGCCCGCAGTTTCGCTCCTCTAGCGGGCTTCACGGGGAATGAGCAGTTCTTC
CDR3aa: CARSFAPLAGFTGNEQFF

d_gene: NA
v_gene: TRBV4-3
abundance: NA
j_gene: TRBJ1-4
CDR3nt: TGCGCCAGCAGCCAAGGGAGGGAGGACAGTCGACGCTGGGGTGAAAAACTGTTTTTT
CDR3aa: CASSQGREDSRRWGEKLFF

d_gene: NA
v_gene: TRBV6-2/TRBV6-3
abundance: NA
j_gene: TRBJ2-7
CDR3nt: TGTGCCAGCAGAAACCCGGGAGATTACGAGCAGTACTTC
CDR3aa: CASRNPGDYEQYF

d_gene: NA
v_gene: TRBV6-2/TRBV6-3
abundance: few
j_gene: TRBJ1-1
CDR3nt: TGTGCCAGCAGTTACTTCAGGGCTGCTGAAGCTTTCTTT
CDR3aa: CASSYFRAAEAFF

d_gene: TRBD1
v_gene: TRBV27
abundance: NA
j_gene: TRBJ1-2
CDR3nt: TGTGCCAGCAGTTTATTAGGGGGCGCTGGGGCTGGCTACACCTTC
CDR3aa: CASSLLGGAGAGYTF

d_gene: TRBD2
v_gene: TRBV7-2
abundance: many
j_gene: TRBJ2-5
CDR3nt: TGTGCCAGCAGCTTAGATCCGGGGGGAGGGAAGACCCAGTACTTC
CDR3aa: CASSLDPGGGKTQYF

d_gene: TRBD2
v_gene: TRBV4-3
abundance: many
j_gene: TRBJ2-1
CDR3nt: TGCGCCAGCAGCCAAGATCCCGAGCGGGGGCCTTACAATGAGCAGTTCTTC
CDR3aa: CASSQDPERGPYNEQFF

d_gene: NA
v_gene: TRBV20-1
abundance: many
j_gene: TRBJ1-5
CDR3nt: TGCAGTGCTAGAGCCAGCCGTGGGGGATATAGCAATCAGCCCCAGCATTTT
CDR3aa: CSARASRGGYSNQPQHF

d_gene: NA
v_gene: TRBV11-2
abundance: many
j_gene: TRBJ2-1
CDR3nt: TGTGCCAGCAGCTTAGTTCGGGGGCATACACTTGAGCAGTTCTTC
CDR3aa: CASSLVRGHTLEQFF

d_gene: TRBD1
v_gene: TRBV7-9
abundance: NA
j_gene: TRBJ1-4
CDR3nt: TGTCCCAGCAGAAAAGGGGGCGCGGAACTGTTTTTT
CDR3aa: CPSRKGGAELFF

d_gene: NA
v_gene: TRBV7-8
abundance: many
j_gene: TRBJ2-7
CDR3nt: TGTGCCAGCAGCACCCAGGGCGTTCTTACGTACGAGCAGTATTTC
CDR3aa: CASSTQGVLTYEQYF

d_gene: TRBD1
v_gene: TRBV3-1
abundance: NA
j_gene: TRBJ1-2
CDR3nt: TGTGCCAGCAGCCAAGCGGGACAGAACTATGGCTACACCTTC
CDR3aa: CASSQAGQNYGYTF

d_gene: NA
v_gene: TRBV6-1
abundance: few
j_gene: TRBJ2-1
CDR3nt: TGTGCCAGCAGTCCCCCGGGCAGGGCGTACAATGAGCAGTTCTTC
CDR3aa: CASSPPGRAYNEQFF

d_gene: TRBD2
v_gene: TRBV5-1
abundance: many
j_gene: TRBJ2-5
CDR3nt: TGCGCCAGCAGCGGTAGCGGGGTCCAAGAGACCCAGTACTTC
CDR3aa: CASSGSGVQETQYF

d_gene: NA
v_gene: TRBV5-1
abundance: few
j_gene: TRBJ2-5
CDR3nt: TGCGCCAGCAAACAAGCAGGAGGGATCAACCAAGAGACCCAGTACTTC
CDR3aa: CASKQAGGINQETQYF

d_gene: TRBD2
v_gene: TRBV18
abundance: few
j_gene: TRBJ2-7
CDR3nt: TGTGCCAGCTCACCGAGGGGACTAGCGGGAGGGGAGCAGTACTTC
CDR3aa: CASSPRGLAGGEQYF

d_gene: NA
v_gene: TRBV10-3
abundance: few
j_gene: TRBJ2-4
CDR3nt: TGTGCCATCACCCCGGACAGAGCCAAAAACATTCAGTACTTC
CDR3aa: CAITPDRAKNIQYF

d_gene: TRBD2
v_gene: TRBV7-2
abundance: few
j_gene: TRBJ2-7
CDR3nt: TGTGCCAGCAGCTTACGCGCTAGCGGGAGGGGAAGCTCCTACGAGCAGTACTTC
CDR3aa: CASSLRASGRGSSYEQYF

d_gene: NA
v_gene: TRBV20-1
abundance: many
j_gene: TRBJ1-5
CDR3nt: TGCAGTGCTAGAACGGGGATTAGCAATCAGCCCCAGCATTTT
CDR3aa: CSARTGISNQPQHF

d_gene: NA
v_gene: TRBV29-1
abundance: many
j_gene: TRBJ2-3
CDR3nt: TGCAGCGTTGGAGTTGGCAGCACAGATACGCAGTATTTT
CDR3aa: CSVGVGSTDTQYF